Below, one T cell receptor (beta chain) is given with its context. Its antigen remains unknown. The CDR3 runs to 13 residues. The germline V gene encodes CDR1 SQVTM and CDR2 ANQGSEA. V shed 4 bases and J 9 bases; nucleotides not matched to a gene: 11. The data are from a study of neoadjuvant anti-PD-1 for oral cavity cancer. Study context: Patients without progression got a fourth dose around day 43. Study-level points and caveats: Treg/Th17 ratio rose with pretreatment blood and fell with post-treatment tumor TCRbeta clonality. With three patients per group, TCR findings need larger cohorts.

Time point denoted: after neoadjuvant nivolumab, at surgical resection. No culture or expansion preceded analysis of these blood cells. Sequencing was performed with immunoSEQ multiplex PCR; in TCRdb, only in-frame clones are kept and a portion is missing. The data contain more than 25,000 clones, about 80% of them singletons. The sequence came from a person aged 35 to 85 with oral cavity squamous cell carcinoma. The chain couples TRBV29-1 to TRBJ1-2; TRBD1 agrees at 7 bases. The material was PBMCs, obtained after nivolumab (anti-PD-1) treatment. CDR3 loop: CSVGAGGSGSYTF. The CDR3 nucleotides are TGCAGCGTTGGGGCAGGGGGGTCGGGTAGCTACACCTTC.